Listed here are 19 T cell receptor beta chains from one sample, sequenced in a study of Tregs in tolerant kidney transplant recipients. Libraries were prepared by immunoSEQ multiplex PCR; TCRdb keeps only in-frame clonotypes and omits some of them. The sample carries fewer than 5,000 clones, under 45% recorded once. Their antigens are not known. Sequencing was done on a sample of CD8+ T cells from blood cultured with allogeneic cells. The origin of the receptors is a human donor in good health.

Concerning this clone: One end of the junction fails to match germline, which may point to a read error. J is TRBJ2-7 and V is TRBV11-2; the D is unclear. The CDR3 contains 15 residues. The germline V gene has CDR1 SGHAT and CDR2 FQNNGV. CDR3 nucleotide sequence: TGTGCCAGCAGCCCAGACAAATACTACGGCGGTACTTTAGTCTTC. The encoded protein is CASSPDKYYGGTLVF.

In its sample, this clone is medium-sized (0.01 to 0.1%). This rearrangement joins TRBV6-5 to TRBJ1-1; D gene unclear. Deletions cut 4 bases from V and 4 bases from J, with 7 bases between. Germline loops: CDR1 MNHEY, CDR2 SVGAGI. The CDR3 extends over 12 amino acids. Here the CDR3 DNA reads TGTGCCAGCAGTTTTGGCCTCACTGAAGCTTTCTTT. Translating it yields CASSFGLTEAFF.

By sample share, this clone is medium-sized. The V gene is TRBV18, the J gene TRBJ1-6; D is unclear. Germline V gene sequence: CDR1 KGHSH, CDR2 LQKENI. Trimming took off 1 base at V and 0 bases at J, with 16 bases between the two ends. The CDR3 loop spans 19 amino acids. Written as DNA, the CDR3 is TGTGCCAGCTCACCACTCGCCGTTCCTACGAGCTCCTATAATTCACCCCTCCACTTT. It encodes CASSPLAVPTSSYNSPLHF.

The V gene is TRBV5-6, the J gene TRBJ2-1, with no clear D. Between the trimmed V and J ends, which lost 4 bases and 2 bases, there was a span of 4 bases. This CDR3 has 12 residues. Germline lookup yields CDR1 SGHDT and CDR2 YYEEEE. CDR3 amino acids: CASSTTYNEQFF. CDR3 DNA sequence: TGTGCCAGCAGCACAACCTACAATGAGCAGTTCTTC.

This clone was seen more than once but under ten times. This sequence joins TRBV7-3 and TRBJ2-1, with 7 bases matching TRBD2. Germline-derived CDR1 and CDR2 are SGHTA and FQGTGA. The junction had 3 bases not matched to a gene; V was cut back by 5 bases and J by 5 bases. The CDR3 consists of 13 residues. In DNA, the CDR3 is TGTGCCAGCAGCCCGGGGACTAACAATGAGCAGTTCTTC. It specifies CASSPGTNNEQFF.

By share, this clone counts as medium-sized. The chain is built from TRBV6-1 and TRBJ1-5; no clear D. Trimming took off 10 bases at V and 0 bases at J, with 16 bases between the two ends. CDR1 is MNHNS and CDR2 is SASEGT in the germline V gene. The CDR3 covers 15 residues. The CDR3 coding sequence is TGTGCCACCGCTATTTTAGATTTTAGCAATCAGCCCCAGCATTTT. It encodes CATAILDFSNQPQHF.

The chain recombines TRBV5-1 with TRBJ2-2; 12 bases map to TRBD2. V dropped 4 bases and J dropped 5; count of bases not matched to a gene: 9. CDR3 length: 17 residues. Germline V gene sequence: CDR1 SGHRS, CDR2 YFSETQ. The CDR3: CASSPYLAGGPTGELFF. In DNA form, the CDR3 reads TGCGCCAGCAGCCCATACCTAGCGGGGGGGCCGACCGGGGAGCTGTTTTTT. The whole variable domain, remainder taken from reference TRBV5-1 and TRBJ2-2, is KAGVTQTPRYLIKTRGQQVTLSCSPISGHRSVSWYQQTPGQGLQFLFEYFSETQRNKGNFPGRFSGRQFSNSRSEMNVSTLELGDSALYLCASSPYLAGGPTGELFFGEGSRLTVL.

This chain links TRBV4-1 with TRBJ2-1; 12 bases agree with TRBD2. The CDR3 has 16 amino acids. The germline CDR1 and CDR2 sequences are MGHRA and YSYEKL. Unmatched junction bases numbered 5, after V lost 0 bases and J lost 8 bases. CDR3 in amino acids: CASSQDLTSGSHEQFF. The CDR3, as DNA: TGCGCCAGCAGCCAAGACTTGACTAGCGGGAGCCATGAGCAGTTCTTC.

By frequency in the sample, this clone is medium-sized. This rearrangement joins TRBV7-6 to TRBJ2-1; 7 bases agree with TRBD2. Germline V gives CDR1 SGHVS, CDR2 FNYEAQ. V lost 6 bases and J lost 0; bases outside the gene matches: 5. CDR3 length: 15 amino acids. CDR3 amino acids: CASSLGGFSYNEQFF. The CDR3 DNA sequence: TGTGCCAGCAGTCTCGGGGGGTTCTCCTACAATGAGCAGTTCTTC.

A single count supports this clone. The chain joins TRBV7-5 to TRBJ2-7; TRBD2 is the table's D call, not checked against the DNA. TRBV7-5 is reported as a pseudogene. The length of the CDR3 is 11 residues. The CDR3 protein is CARTHPLRAYF. CDR3 DNA: TGTGCCAGAACCCACCCTTTGCGAGCGTACTTC.

This chain links TRBV7-4 with TRBJ2-2, with 7 bases that match TRBD1. Germline trimming cut 1 base from V and 9 bases from J; bases unmatched to any gene: 5. Germline CDR1 SGHVT, CDR2 SQSDAQ. The CDR3 has 14 residues. The CDR3 protein is CASSLGQGNRELFF. CDR3 bases: TGTGCCAGCAGCTTAGGACAGGGCAATCGGGAGCTGTTTTTT.

This CDR3 reads CASSDGTPYGYTF. CDR3 in DNA: TGTGCCAGCAGCGACGGGACACCTTATGGCTACACCTTC. The chain carries TRBV14 and TRBJ1-2; perhaps TRBD1 as D (6 bases). Trimming left V 5 bases short and J 5 bases short, with 12 bases between. This CDR3 is built from 13 residues. Germline V gene sequence: CDR1 SGHDN, CDR2 FVKESK. Full variable domain (missing parts from reference TRBV14 and TRBJ1-2): EAGVTQFPSHSVIEKGQTVTLRCDPISGHDNLYWYRRVMGKEIKFLLHFVKESKQDESGMPNNRFLAERTGGTYSTLKVQPAELEDSGVYFCASSDGTPYGYTFGSGTRLTVV.

By share, this clone counts as large (0.1 to 1%). The chain joins TRBV5-1 to TRBJ2-7; D gene ambiguous. The germline V and J ends were trimmed by 1 base and 5 bases, with 10 bases remaining between them. Germline CDR1 and CDR2: SGHRS and YFSETQ. The CDR3 runs 13 residues. CDR3: CASSLTLNDEQYF. The CDR3 nucleotides read TGCGCCAGCAGCTTGACCCTGAATGACGAGCAGTACTTC.

This sequence joins TRBV4-3 and TRBJ2-7; D might be TRBD2 (6 bases). Trimming cost V 0 bases and J 0 bases, with 12 bases left between them. This CDR3 contains 16 residues. Germline V CDR1 and CDR2: LGHNA, YSLEER. The DNA of the CDR3 is TGCGCCAGCAGCCAAGATAGGTGGGAGGACTCCTACGAGCAGTACTTC. It is translated as CASSQDRWEDSYEQYF.

With respect to this clone: This may come from a read error, since a much larger clone is one base off. The same CDR3 can be traced to other DNA sequences in this sample. The chain joins TRBV4-3 to TRBJ1-5; tentative D call: TRBD1 (5 bases). This CDR3 has 16 amino acids. In germline, CDR1 is LGHNA, CDR2 YSLEER. CDR3 bases: TGCGCCAGTAGCCAAGGGACGGAATATAGCAATCAGCCCCAGCATTTT. This sequence encodes CASSQGTEYSNQPQHF.

The chain combines TRBV4-2 with TRBJ1-2, with TRBD1 as a possible D gene (6 bases). Deletions cut 8 bases from V and 6 bases from J, with 13 bases between. The CDR3 is 12 residues long. CDR1 LGHNA and CDR2 YNFKEQ come from the germline V gene. The CDR3 reads CASLGGADGYTF. The CDR3 DNA reads TGTGCCAGCTTAGGGGGGGCTGATGGCTACACCTTC.

In its sample, this clone ranks as medium-sized (0.01 to 0.1%). This chain links TRBV9 with TRBJ2-3; D is unresolved. The CDR3 extends over 13 amino acids. V was pared by 4 bases and J by 6 bases, with 12 bases between. Germline CDR1 and CDR2: SGDLS and YYNGEE. The CDR3: CASSSPGGDTQYF. As DNA, the CDR3 is TGTGCCAGCAGCTCCCCGGGTGGGGATACGCAGTATTTT.

V usage is TRBV4-2 and J usage is TRBJ1-5; 10 bases are shared with TRBD1. Germline V gene lookup returns CDR1 LGHNA and CDR2 YNFKEQ. This CDR3 region has 17 residues. The CDR3 protein is CAAAKRYGQGEGQPQHF. CDR3 nucleotide sequence: TGTGCAGCAGCCAAGAGGTACGGACAGGGGGAGGGTCAGCCCCAGCATTTT.

The chain uses TRBV6-1 and TRBJ2-1; 8 nucleotides agree with TRBD1. Germline V CDR1 and CDR2: MNHNS, SASEGT. The CDR3 runs 14 residues. The V and J ends lost 5 bases and 3 bases, in that order; junction bases with no gene match: 3. Here the CDR3 DNA reads TGTGCCAGCAGTTCGGGACAGGTCTACAATGAGCAGTTCTTC. Translation: CASSSGQVYNEQFF.